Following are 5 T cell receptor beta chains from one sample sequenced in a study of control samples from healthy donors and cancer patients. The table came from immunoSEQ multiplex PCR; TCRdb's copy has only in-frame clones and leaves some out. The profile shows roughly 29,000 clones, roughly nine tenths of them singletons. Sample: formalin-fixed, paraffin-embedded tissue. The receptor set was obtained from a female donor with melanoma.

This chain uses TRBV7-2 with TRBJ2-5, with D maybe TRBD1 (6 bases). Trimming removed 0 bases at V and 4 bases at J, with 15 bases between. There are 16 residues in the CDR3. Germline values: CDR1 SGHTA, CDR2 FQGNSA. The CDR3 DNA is TGTGCCAGCAGCTTAGCAACAGGGTGGGTGAGAGAGACCCAGTACTTC. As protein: CASSLATGWVRETQYF.

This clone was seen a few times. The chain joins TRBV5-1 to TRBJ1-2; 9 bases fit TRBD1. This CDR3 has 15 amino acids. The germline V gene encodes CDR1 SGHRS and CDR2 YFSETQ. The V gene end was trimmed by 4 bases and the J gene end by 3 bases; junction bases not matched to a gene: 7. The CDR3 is CASSGTGFSDYGYTF. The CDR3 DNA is TGCGCCAGCAGCGGGACAGGGTTCAGTGACTATGGCTACACCTTC.

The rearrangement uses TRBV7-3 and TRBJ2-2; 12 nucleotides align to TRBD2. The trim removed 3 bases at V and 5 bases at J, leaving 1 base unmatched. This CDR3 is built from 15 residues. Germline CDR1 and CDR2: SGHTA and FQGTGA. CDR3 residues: CASSFTSGRTGELFF. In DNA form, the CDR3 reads TGTGCCAGCAGCTTTACTAGCGGGAGGACCGGGGAGCTGTTTTTT. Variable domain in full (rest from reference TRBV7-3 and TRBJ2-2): GAGVSQTPSNKVTEKGKYVELRCDPISGHTALYWYRQSLGQGPEFLIYFQGTGAADDSGLPNDRFFAVRPEGSVSTLKIQRTERGDSAVYLCASSFTSGRTGELFFGEGSRLTVL.

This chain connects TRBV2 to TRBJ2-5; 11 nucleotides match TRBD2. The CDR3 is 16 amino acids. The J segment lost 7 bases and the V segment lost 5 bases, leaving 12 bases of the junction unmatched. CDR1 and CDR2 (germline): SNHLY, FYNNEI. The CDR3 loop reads CASSSIAGGLIGTQYF. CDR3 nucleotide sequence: TGTGCCAGCAGTTCGATAGCGGGAGGGTTGATCGGGACCCAGTACTTC.

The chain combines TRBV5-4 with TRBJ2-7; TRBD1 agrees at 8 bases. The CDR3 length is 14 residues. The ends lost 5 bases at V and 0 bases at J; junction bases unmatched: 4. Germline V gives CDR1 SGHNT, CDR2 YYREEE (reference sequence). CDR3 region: CASRSTGASYEQYF. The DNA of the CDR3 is TGTGCCAGCAGATCGACAGGGGCCTCCTACGAGCAGTACTTC.